Listed here are 30 T cell receptor beta chains from one sample, sequenced in a study of cytomegalovirus exposure and HLA in healthy donors. The PCR ran on 60 Vbeta and 13 Jbeta primers. The assay was immunoSEQ multiplex PCR, and TCRdb's table has in-frame clones only and misses some. The sample has around 160,000 clones; roughly four fifths are singletons. Sample: PBMCs. The origin of the receptors is a middle-aged woman in good health and CMV-seronegative.

This sequence joins TRBV12-5 and TRBJ1-1, with 10 positions matching TRBD1. V lost 3 bases to trimming and J lost 0 bases; unmatched junction nucleotides: 13. There are 19 residues in the CDR3. Germline assignment: CDR1 LGHNT and CDR2 FRNRAP. CDR3 bases: TGTGCTAGTGGTTTCGCTACGGGACAGGGGAGTAGGGTGAACACTGAAGCTTTCTTT. Translated, it gives CASGFATGQGSRVNTEAFF. Full variable domain (outside the CDR3, taken from reference TRBV12-5 and TRBJ1-1): DARVTQTPRHKVTEMGQEVTMRCQPILGHNTVFWYRQTMMQGLELLAYFRNRAPLDDSGMPKDRFSAEMPDATLATLKIQPSEPRDSAVYFCASGFATGQGSRVNTEAFFGQGTRLTVV.

This clone was counted between two and nine times. The rearrangement joins TRBV27 to TRBJ1-1; TRBD1 might be the D (5 bases). The CDR3 is made up of 12 amino acids. Germline-derived CDR1 and CDR2 are MNHEY and SMNVEV (reference sequence). Trimming took 0 bases from V and 9 from J, leaving 8 bases between them. CDR3 coding DNA: TGTGCCAGCAGTTTATCGTCAGGGAAAGCTTTCTTT. It codes for CASSLSSGKAFF.

This chain connects TRBV9 to TRBJ1-1; D uncertain. V gave up 4 bases and J gave up 1 base, with 8 bases separating them. Germline V gives CDR1 SGDLS, CDR2 YYNGEE. There are 13 residues in the CDR3. The CDR3 coding sequence is TGTGCCAGCAGCAGTACTGCGAACACTGAAGCTTTCTTT. It is translated as CASSSTANTEAFF. The variable domain in full, with the rest retrieved from reference TRBV9 and TRBJ1-1, is DSGVTQTPKHLITATGQRVTLRCSPRSGDLSVYWYQQSLDQGLQFLIQYYNGEERAKGNILERFSAQQFPDLHSELNLSSLELGDSALYFCASSSTANTEAFFGQGTRLTVV.

The V call is TRBV27, the J call TRBJ2-1, with 7 bases fitting TRBD2. The CDR3 is made up of 14 amino acids. Trimming cost V 5 bases and J 2 bases; bases outside gene matches: 3. Germline CDR1 reads MNHEY; CDR2 reads SMNVEV (reference sequence). CDR3 region: CASSRTSAYNEQFF. CDR3 in DNA: TGTGCCAGCAGTCGAACTAGCGCCTACAATGAGCAGTTCTTC.

The J gene is TRBJ2-7, the V gene TRBV28; D gene uncertain. The CDR3 is made up of 12 amino acids. V was clipped by 7 bases and J by 3 bases, with 10 bases between them. Germline V lookup: CDR1 MDHEN, CDR2 SYDVKM. CDR3 sequence reads: CASTSFGYEQYF. CDR3 in DNA: TGTGCCAGCACCAGTTTTGGCTACGAGCAGTACTTC. Together with reference TRBV28 and TRBJ2-7, the CDR3 gives the full variable domain: DVKVTQSSRYLVKRTGEKVFLECVQDMDHENMFWYRQDPGLGLRLIYFSYDVKMKEKGDIPEGYSVSREKKERFSLILESASTNQTSMYLCASTSFGYEQYFGPGTRLTVT.

This clone has more than one count but fewer than ten. The chain employs TRBV6-1 and TRBJ1-5, with TRBD1 matching 7 bases. The V gene end was trimmed by 7 bases and the J gene end by 8 bases; junction bases not matched to a gene: 8. The CDR3 has 13 residues. The germline CDR1 and CDR2 sequences are MNHNS and SASEGT. The CDR3 DNA reads TGTGCCAGCAACGACAGGGAGACGGAGCCCCAGCATTTT. This encodes CASNDRETEPQHF.

The chain links TRBV28 to TRBJ2-3; 12 bases align to TRBD2. This CDR3 region has 18 residues. The V gene end was trimmed by 5 bases and the J gene end by 3 bases; junction bases not matched to a gene: 12. Per the germline V gene, CDR1 is MDHEN and CDR2 is SYDVKM. CDR3 protein: CASSPPFGLAGGTDTQYF. CDR3 DNA sequence: TGTGCCAGCAGTCCACCTTTCGGGCTAGCGGGAGGGACAGATACGCAGTATTTT.

With regard to this clone: Germline is not matched at one junction end, which may reflect a read error. The chain employs TRBV11-1 and TRBJ2-1, with 7 bases that match TRBD1. CDR3 length: 11 amino acids. Germline assignment: CDR1 SGHAT and CDR2 FQDESV (reference sequence). This CDR3 is CASSLQGVPLF. In DNA, the CDR3 is TGTGCCAGCAGTCTTCAGGGGGTCCCGCTCTTC. The full variable domain, rest sourced from reference TRBV11-1 and TRBJ2-1, is EAEVAQSPRYKITEKSQAVAFWCDPISGHATLYWYRQILGQGPELLVQFQDESVVDDSQLPKDRFSAERLKGVDSTLKIQPAELGDSAMYLCASSLQGVPLFGPGTRLTVL.

V gene TRBV6-5 combines with J gene TRBJ2-1, with a weak D call TRBD2 (6 bases). V lost 7 bases and J lost 5, with 15 bases in between. This CDR3 is built from 14 residues. Germline CDR1 is MNHEY and CDR2 is SVGAGI. CDR3 region: CASKPGLSHNEQFF. The CDR3, as DNA: TGTGCCAGCAAACCGGGACTTTCCCACAATGAGCAGTTCTTC.

V gene TRBV6-1 combines with J gene TRBJ1-5, with a weak D call TRBD1 (5 bases). Germline CDR1 is MNHNS and CDR2 is SASEGT. V was pared by 4 bases and J by 2 bases, with 9 bases between. The CDR3 has 14 amino acids. The CDR3 region is CASSGWGGNQPQHF. The CDR3 region has the DNA TGTGCCAGCAGTGGCTGGGGGGGCAATCAGCCCCAGCATTTT.

The rearrangement uses TRBV6-6 and TRBJ1-4; D not certain. Germline V gives CDR1 MNHNY, CDR2 SVGAGI (reference sequence). The CDR3 has 12 amino acids. V gave up 9 bases and J gave up 8 bases, with 13 bases separating them. The CDR3, as DNA: TGTGCCAGTCGGATAGGAGAAGAAAAACTGTTTTTT. This sequence encodes CASRIGEEKLFF.

The rearrangement joins TRBV28 to TRBJ1-2; 10 bases line up with TRBD1. The CDR3 covers 14 residues. Trimming at V came to 7 bases and at J to 8 bases, leaving 10 bases not matched to a gene. Germline values: CDR1 MDHEN, CDR2 SYDVKM. CDR3 nucleotides: TGTGCCAGCATGAGGGGGGGGACAGGGGACGGCTACACCTTC. Translating gives CASMRGGTGDGYTF.

The V and J genes are TRBV28 and TRBJ2-3; TRBD1 matches at 9 bases. V was clipped by 5 bases and J by 3 bases; unmatched bases: 3. In germline, CDR1 is MDHEN, CDR2 SYDVKM. The CDR3 is made up of 14 amino acids. CDR3 residues: CASSIQGATDTQYF. CDR3 sequence (DNA): TGTGCCAGCAGTATACAGGGGGCTACAGATACGCAGTATTTT.

This clone was seen a handful of times. The chain joins TRBV15 to TRBJ1-4; possibly TRBD1 for D (6 bases). Deletions cut 5 bases from V and 7 bases from J, with 23 bases between. Germline CDR1 is LNHNV and CDR2 is YYDKDF (reference sequence). This CDR3 has 17 residues. The CDR3 sequence is CATSGHFTGQVSEKLFF. CDR3 coding DNA: TGTGCCACCAGCGGACACTTTACGGGACAAGTATCTGAAAAACTGTTTTTT.

The chain combines TRBV19 with TRBJ2-3; 12 bases map to TRBD2. In germline, CDR1 is LNHDA, CDR2 SQIVND (reference sequence). V shed 6 bases, J shed 2 bases, and the junction held 3 bases outside the gene matches. The CDR3 has 15 residues. The CDR3: CASSWTSGNTDTQYF. The CDR3 nucleotides are TGTGCCAGTAGCTGGACTAGCGGGAACACAGATACGCAGTATTTT.

This rearrangement joins TRBV6-5 to TRBJ2-7; 7 bases are a match to TRBD1. This CDR3 contains 16 residues. V trimming: 0 bases; J trimming: 1 base; junction bases outside the gene matches: 6. CDR1 MNHEY and CDR2 SVGAGI come from the germline V gene. The CDR3 DNA sequence: TGTGCCAGCAGTTACTCCGACTGGACAGGTTCCTACGAGCAGTACTTC. Residues: CASSYSDWTGSYEQYF.

This chain links TRBV28 with TRBJ2-4; 11 bases are shared with TRBD2. V lost 6 bases, J lost 6 bases, and 4 bases stayed unmatched. The length of the CDR3 is 14 residues. The germline CDR1 and CDR2 sequences are MDHEN and SYDVKM. The CDR3 bases are TGTGCCAGCAGCCTAGCGGGAGGAGGAAACATTCAGTACTTC. Amino acid sequence: CASSLAGGGNIQYF.

The rearrangement joins TRBV18 to TRBJ2-7; TRBD2 is a possible D gene (6 bases). The germline gives CDR1 KGHSH, CDR2 LQKENI. This CDR3 is built from 14 residues. V was shortened by 3 bases and J by 7 bases, with 16 bases between the two germline ends. CDR3 loop: CASSPPGELGEQYF. DNA for the CDR3: TGTGCCAGCTCACCCCCGGGGGAGTTGGGGGAGCAGTACTTC. Combining the CDR3 with reference TRBV18 and TRBJ2-7 gives the whole variable domain NAGVMQNPRHLVRRRGQEARLRCSPMKGHSHVYWYRQLPEEGLKFMVYLQKENIIDESGMPKERFSAEFPKEGPSILRIQQVVRGDSAAYFCASSPPGELGEQYFGPGTRLTVT.

This clone appeared a few times. V gene TRBV18 combines with J gene TRBJ2-3; 10 nucleotides align to TRBD1. This CDR3 has 16 amino acids. V lost 6 bases and J lost 1; bases outside the gene matches: 7. Germline loops: CDR1 KGHSH, CDR2 LQKENI. CDR3 nucleotides: TGTGCCAGCTCGCTTACCGGGACAGGGGGCACAGATACGCAGTATTTT. This encodes CASSLTGTGGTDTQYF.

The J gene is TRBJ2-1, the V gene TRBV14; 10 bases fit TRBD2. Germline-derived CDR1 and CDR2 are SGHDN and FVKESK. J was trimmed by 8 bases and V by 1 base; bases with no gene match: 5. CDR3 length: 15 amino acids. This CDR3 reads CASSQGLAGVDEQFF. The CDR3 DNA is TGTGCCAGCAGCCAAGGCCTAGCGGGAGTGGATGAGCAGTTCTTC.

V is TRBV9 and J is TRBJ2-2, with TRBD2 identical over 8 bases. The germline gives CDR1 SGDLS, CDR2 YYNGEE. The CDR3 has 15 residues. V shed 0 bases, J shed 5 bases, and the junction held 3 bases outside the gene matches. The CDR3 sequence is CASSVGLAGTGELFF. The DNA for the CDR3 is TGTGCCAGCAGCGTAGGGCTAGCGGGTACCGGGGAGCTGTTTTTT.

This clone has a single count. The V and J genes are TRBV11-1 and TRBJ2-7, with 7 positions matching TRBD2. After removal of 2 bases from V and 7 bases from J, the junction contained 11 bases not matched to a gene. Germline CDR1 and CDR2: SGHAT and FQDESV (reference sequence). This CDR3 has 15 residues. The CDR3 DNA reads as TGTGCCAGCAGCTTAAGGGACTACGGAAGAGGAGAGCAGTACTTC. Translated, it gives CASSLRDYGRGEQYF.

The gene calls are TRBV9 and TRBJ1-1, with a tentative D call TRBD1 (6 bases). The V end lost 0 bases, the J end lost 3 bases, and 15 bases lay between the germline ends. This CDR3 spans 16 amino acids. CDR1 is SGDLS and CDR2 is YYNGEE in the germline V gene. The CDR3 bases are TGTGCCAGCAGCGTAGAGGGAGGGGGATACTACACTGAAGCTTTCTTT. It encodes CASSVEGGGYYTEAFF.

The chain couples TRBV10-3 to TRBJ2-4, with 12 nucleotides matching TRBD2. V lost 5 bases to trimming and J lost 8 bases; unmatched junction nucleotides: 16. The V gene's germline CDR1 is ENHRY and CDR2 SYGVKD. The CDR3 runs 18 residues. The CDR3 spells CAISTGLAGGSVPHIQYF. The DNA of the CDR3 is TGTGCCATCAGTACTGGTCTAGCGGGAGGGTCGGTCCCTCACATTCAGTACTTC.

The chain employs TRBV2 and TRBJ2-7, with D perhaps matching TRBD2 (6 bases). Germline values: CDR1 SNHLY, CDR2 FYNNEI. The CDR3 spans 16 residues. V lost 6 bases and J lost 5, with 23 bases in between. The CDR3 DNA follows: TGTGCCAGCAGAGGAAGGACCGGGACTTTAGGGGACGAGCAGTACTTC. Residues: CASRGRTGTLGDEQYF.

The chain is built from TRBV7-3 and TRBJ2-1; possibly TRBD2 for D (6 bases). V was trimmed by 2 bases and J by 4 bases, leaving 12 bases between them. The germline gives CDR1 SGHTA, CDR2 FQGTGA. The CDR3 is 15 amino acids. The CDR3 DNA follows: TGTGCCAGCAGCTTAGGTTTCGGGGGTTACAATGAGCAGTTCTTC. Its translation: CASSLGFGGYNEQFF.

This clone was counted only a few times. The genes are TRBV2 and TRBJ2-7; TRBD2 agrees at 9 bases. V shed 7 bases and J 0 bases; nucleotides not matched to a gene: 7. CDR1 is SNHLY, CDR2 FYNNEI, per germline. This CDR3 is built from 15 residues. As DNA, the CDR3 is TGTGCCAGCACCACTCCTAGCGGGGACTCCTACGAGCAGTACTTC. Protein sequence: CASTTPSGDSYEQYF.

This clone was seen ten or more times. V usage is TRBV6-1 and J usage is TRBJ1-4; 7 bases fit TRBD1. Germline CDR1 MNHNS, CDR2 SASEGT. With 4 bases clipped from V and 7 bases from J, the junction kept 3 bases outside the gene matches. The CDR3 is made up of 13 amino acids. The CDR3 DNA sequence: TGTGCCAGCAGTGCCCAGGGGGGTGAAAAACTGTTTTTT. This sequence encodes CASSAQGGEKLFF.

The V and J genes are TRBV5-1 and TRBJ2-7; 7 nucleotides agree with TRBD2. CDR1 and CDR2 from the germline V gene are SGHRS and YFSETQ. The CDR3 runs 12 residues. Losses at the gene ends were 3 bases for V and 7 bases for J; bases not matched to a gene: 4. The CDR3 DNA sequence: TGCGCCAGCAGCTCCCGGGGGGAAGAGCAGTACTTC. This encodes CASSSRGEEQYF.

The rearrangement joins TRBV9 to TRBJ1-3; tentative D call: TRBD1 (6 bases). The CDR3 totals 19 residues. Trimming removed 0 bases from V and 0 bases from J, with 19 bases in between. The germline CDR1 and CDR2 sequences are SGDLS and YYNGEE. CDR3 DNA sequence: TGTGCCAGCAGCGTAGAAGGGGACACCCTTAGCTTCTCTGGAAACACCATATATTTT. This encodes CASSVEGDTLSFSGNTIYF.